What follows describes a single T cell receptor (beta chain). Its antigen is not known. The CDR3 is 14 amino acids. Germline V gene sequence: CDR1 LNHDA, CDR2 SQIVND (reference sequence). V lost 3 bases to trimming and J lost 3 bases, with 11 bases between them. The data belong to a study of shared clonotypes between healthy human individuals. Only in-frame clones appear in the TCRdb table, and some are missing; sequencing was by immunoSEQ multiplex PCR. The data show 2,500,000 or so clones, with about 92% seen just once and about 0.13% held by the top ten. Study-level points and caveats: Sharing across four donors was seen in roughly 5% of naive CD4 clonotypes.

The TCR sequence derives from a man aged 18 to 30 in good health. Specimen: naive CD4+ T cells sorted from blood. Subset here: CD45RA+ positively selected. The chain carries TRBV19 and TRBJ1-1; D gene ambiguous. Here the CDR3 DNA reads TGTGCCAGTAGTATCAGTCGGATTCACACTGAAGCTTTCTTT. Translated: CASSISRIHTEAFF.